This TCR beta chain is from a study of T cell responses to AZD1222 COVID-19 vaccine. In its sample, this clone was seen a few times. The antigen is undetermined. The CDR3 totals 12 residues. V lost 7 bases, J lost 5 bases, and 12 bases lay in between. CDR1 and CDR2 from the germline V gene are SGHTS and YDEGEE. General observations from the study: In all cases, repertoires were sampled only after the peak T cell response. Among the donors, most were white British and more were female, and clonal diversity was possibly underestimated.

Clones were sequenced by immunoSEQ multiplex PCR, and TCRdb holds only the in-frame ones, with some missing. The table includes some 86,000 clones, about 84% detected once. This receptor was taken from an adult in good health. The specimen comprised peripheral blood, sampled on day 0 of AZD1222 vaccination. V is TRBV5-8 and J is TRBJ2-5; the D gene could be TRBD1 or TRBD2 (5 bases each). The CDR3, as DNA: TGTGCCAGCGCCGGGACGGGGGAGACCCAGTACTTC. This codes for CASAGTGETQYF.